A selection of T cell receptor beta chains follows, all from one sample in a study of cytomegalovirus exposure and HLA in healthy donors. TCRdb's copy holds only in-frame clones and misses some; the assay was immunoSEQ multiplex PCR. The table includes about 200,000 clones, more than 60% detected once. The source material was PBMCs. These receptors came from a man aged 50-59 years in good health and CMV-seronegative. Each CDR3 is given without its conserved first and last residue.

v_gene | CDR3aa
TRBV2 | ASSEAPGREYSYEQY
TRBV14 | ASSQKLRDTLYGYT
TRBV6-6 | ATTSAGAMNTEAF
TRBV7-7 | ASSLGRLAGVRDEQF
TRBV7-8 | ASSAGTGRYT
TRBV7-8 | ASSPIAAGGPSEQY
TRBV5-1 | ASSPGTGANTGELF
TRBV5-6 | ASSLRAREQY
TRBV6-6 | ASSPGSRGVNEKLF
TRBV19 | ASTRPGQGARYEQY
TRBV7-6 | ASSFRTGVTYEQY
TRBV10-3 | AIKGPRTGDPYGYT
TRBV27 | ASSFSGGTWETQY
TRBV5-1 | ASRTGVTSGVAYEQY
TRBV7-9 | ASSSRQAERAQETQY
TRBV27 | ASSLVGAAGANVLT
TRBV27 | ASSPRTGGYT
TRBV15 | ATSRGGRLGNQPQH
TRBV19 | ASSIVSQGSAF
TRBV30 | AGAGGYNSPLH
TRBV5-1 | ASSLELAATYEQY
TRBV6-4 | ASSDGLAGGPYTGELF